This entry lists 26 T cell receptor beta chains sequenced from one sample in a study of blood T cell repertoires in COVID-19. Measured with immunoSEQ multiplex PCR; TCRdb has only the in-frame clones, and not every one. The sample contains 150,000 to 200,000 clones, approximately 80% of which appear only once. What was sequenced was peripheral blood. All receptors come from a woman aged 80 or older with COVID-19, enrolled during active disease.

The CDR3 reads CAISEGQGNQPQHF. In nucleotides, the CDR3 is TGTGCCATCAGTGAGGGGCAGGGCAATCAGCCCCAGCATTTT. V and J are TRBV10-3 and TRBJ1-5; the D is unclear. Deletions cut 2 bases from V and 2 bases from J, with 7 bases between. This CDR3 is built from 14 residues. Germline-derived CDR1 and CDR2 are ENHRY and SYGVKD.

The chain has TRBV18 and TRBJ2-5, with TRBD2 identical over 14 bases. The V segment lost 4 bases and the J segment 3 bases; nucleotides outside the gene matches: 1. From germline, CDR1 is KGHSH and CDR2 LQKENI. This CDR3 comprises 15 residues. The CDR3 spells CASSRGLAGEETQYF. The CDR3 region has the DNA TGTGCCAGCTCACGGGGACTAGCGGGGGAAGAGACCCAGTACTTC.

This chain links TRBV14 with TRBJ2-2; 12 bases agree with TRBD2. Germline CDR1 and CDR2: SGHDN and FVKESK. This CDR3 is 14 amino acids long. After removal of 4 bases from V and 7 bases from J, the junction contained 1 base not matched to a gene. CDR3 nucleotides: TGTGCCAGCAGCCGACTAGCGGGGGTCGGGGAGCTGTTTTTT. The encoded protein is CASSRLAGVGELFF.

The V gene is TRBV29-1, the J gene TRBJ1-1; a weak D match, TRBD1 (6 bases). CDR3 length: 14 amino acids. The V end lost 0 bases, the J end lost 6 bases, and 14 bases lay between the germline ends. From germline, CDR1 is SQVTM and CDR2 ANQGSEA. The chain's CDR3 is CSVEDNAGVAEAFF. The CDR3 region has the DNA TGCAGCGTTGAAGATAACGCAGGGGTCGCTGAAGCTTTCTTT.

V is TRBV9 and J is TRBJ1-2; a weak D match, TRBD1 (5 bases). The ends were cut back, 7 bases at V and 8 bases at J, with 18 bases in the middle. Germline loops: CDR1 SGDLS, CDR2 YYNGEE. The CDR3 contains 13 residues. The CDR3 coding sequence is TGTGCCAGCCATTCCTGGGGGGGTGAGGGCTACACCTTC. It specifies CASHSWGGEGYTF.

V usage is TRBV7-6 and J usage is TRBJ2-7; 9 nucleotides line up with TRBD1. This CDR3 has 14 residues. The V gene end was trimmed by 5 bases and the J gene end by 6 bases; junction bases not matched to a gene: 8. Germline CDR1 SGHVS, CDR2 FNYEAQ. Written as DNA, the CDR3 is TGTGCCAGCAGCCCCGGGACAGGGTGGGCCGAGCAGTACTTC. Amino acids: CASSPGTGWAEQYF.

The V call is TRBV6-5, the J call TRBJ1-2; D ambiguous. Germline loops: CDR1 MNHEY, CDR2 SVGAGI. This CDR3 region has 13 residues. The V end was cut by 4 bases, the J end by 6 bases, with 12 bases between. CDR3 bases: TGTGCCAGCAGTTTACAGAGTTTGGATGGCTACACCTTC. It translates to CASSLQSLDGYTF.

The chain joins TRBV28 to TRBJ2-7, with 7 bases matching TRBD2. Germline V gives CDR1 MDHEN, CDR2 SYDVKM. The CDR3 is 14 amino acids. The trim removed 2 bases at V and 5 bases at J, leaving 6 bases unmatched. The CDR3 region has the DNA TGTGCCAGCAGTTTAGGGCGGGAGAGACACGAGCAGTACTTC. Its protein product is CASSLGRERHEQYF.

The chain joins TRBV4-1 to TRBJ2-7; 9 bases line up with TRBD2. Germline loops: CDR1 MGHRA, CDR2 YSYEKL. The J segment lost 8 bases and the V segment lost 4 bases, leaving 12 bases of the junction unmatched. The CDR3 runs 15 residues. For the CDR3, the DNA is TGCGCCAGCAGCCCCGGGGTAGCGGGGGTTCTGCAGCAGTACTTC. Protein sequence: CASSPGVAGVLQQYF.

The chain couples TRBV5-4 to TRBJ2-5; a possible D gene is TRBD2 (6 bases). This CDR3 spans 14 amino acids. V was shortened by 0 bases and J by 2 bases, with 8 bases between the two germline ends. Germline V lookup: CDR1 SGHNT, CDR2 YYREEE (reference sequence). CDR3: CASSLGGVQETQYF. The DNA of the CDR3 is TGTGCCAGCAGCTTGGGGGGGGTACAAGAGACCCAGTACTTC.

The chain recombines TRBV29-1 with TRBJ2-7; D gene uncertain. V shed 0 bases and J shed 2 bases, with 8 bases lying between them. The CDR3 has 13 amino acids. In germline, CDR1 is SQVTM, CDR2 ANQGSEA. CDR3 amino acids: CSVEDPRTYEQYF. The CDR3 nucleotides read TGCAGCGTTGAAGATCCGCGGACCTACGAGCAGTACTTC.

The V gene is TRBV4-3, the J gene TRBJ2-3, with a weak D call TRBD1 (6 bases). The CDR3 runs 15 residues. The germline V gene encodes CDR1 LGHNA and CDR2 YSLEER. Trimming pared 0 bases from V and 3 bases from J, leaving 10 bases between. The CDR3 here is CASSQEGRGTDTQYF. The DNA of the CDR3 is TGCGCCAGCAGCCAAGAGGGCAGGGGAACAGATACGCAGTATTTT.

The count of this clone is one. The V call is TRBV12-3 or TRBV12-4, the J call TRBJ2-5; a weak D match, TRBD2 (5 bases). The CDR3 runs 13 residues. V was trimmed by 5 bases and J by 5 bases, leaving 12 bases between them. CDR3 sequence reads: CASSLGRRETQYF. The CDR3 DNA reads TGTGCCAGCAGTCTAGGAAGGAGGGAGACCCAGTACTTC.

The chain is built from TRBV27 and TRBJ1-1; possible D gene TRBD1, 6 bases. Deletions cut 2 bases from V and 1 base from J, with 8 bases between. CDR1 is MNHEY, CDR2 SMNVEV, per germline (reference sequence). This CDR3 contains 14 residues. The CDR3 DNA follows: TGTGCCAGCAGTTTAATAGGGGGGAACACTGAAGCTTTCTTT. It codes for CASSLIGGNTEAFF.

CDR3 DNA sequence: TGTGCCAGCAGTGAAGCTCTAATGGGGGGGTCCCCTGAGCAGTTCTTC. This encodes CASSEALMGGSPEQFF. The V and J genes are TRBV2 and TRBJ2-1; 7 bases agree with TRBD2. Germline CDR1 is SNHLY and CDR2 is FYNNEI. Germline trimming cut 0 bases from V and 9 bases from J; bases unmatched to any gene: 11. The CDR3 length is 16 residues. The full variable domain, rest sourced from reference TRBV2 and TRBJ2-1, is EPEVTQTPSHQVTQMGQEVILRCVPISNHLYFYWYRQILGQKVEFLVSFYNNEISEKSEIFDDQFSVERPDGSNFTLKIRSTKLEDSAMYFCASSEALMGGSPEQFFGPGTRLTVL.

This chain uses TRBV5-8 with TRBJ2-3; 7 positions match TRBD2. The trim removed 0 bases at V and 4 bases at J, leaving 2 bases unmatched. The CDR3 runs 14 residues. Germline loops: CDR1 SGHTS, CDR2 YDEGEE. CDR3 sequence reads: CASSLGLAADTQYF. The CDR3 DNA follows: TGTGCCAGCAGCTTGGGACTAGCAGCAGATACGCAGTATTTT.

This clone was found a few times. The J gene is TRBJ1-6, the V gene TRBV27, with TRBD1 matching 8 bases. The CDR3 runs to 15 residues. V was clipped by 5 bases and J by 10 bases; unmatched bases: 10. The germline V gene has CDR1 MNHEY and CDR2 SMNVEV (reference sequence). The CDR3 coding sequence is TGTGCCAGCAGTACGACAGGGGTTAGGAGGTCACCCCTCCACTTT. Amino acids: CASSTTGVRRSPLHF.

V is TRBV18 and J is TRBJ2-1; 7 bases are shared with TRBD2. CDR3 length equals 13 residues. V trimming: 5 bases; J trimming: 7 bases; junction bases outside the gene matches: 5. Germline V CDR1 and CDR2: KGHSH, LQKENI. The CDR3: CASSYWGGNEQFF. Here the CDR3 DNA reads TGTGCCAGCTCATATTGGGGGGGGAATGAGCAGTTCTTC.

The rearrangement links TRBV5-6 to TRBJ2-5, with a weak D call TRBD1 (5 bases). This CDR3 region has 13 residues. Germline CDR1 reads SGHDT; CDR2 reads YYEEEE. V shed 4 bases and J shed 7 bases, with 14 bases lying between them. CDR3 amino acids: CASSKDTSGTQYF. The DNA of the CDR3 is TGTGCCAGCAGCAAGGACACTTCTGGGACCCAGTACTTC.

The CDR3 loop reads CASSQGGNTEAFF. The CDR3 DNA sequence: TGTGCCAGCAGCCAAGGCGGGAACACTGAAGCTTTCTTT. The gene calls are TRBV3-1 (or the pseudogene TRBV3-2) and TRBJ1-1; D is uncertain. V lost 1 base and J 1 base, leaving 4 bases between the germline ends. Germline V CDR1 and CDR2: LGHDT, YNNKEL (reference sequence). This CDR3 comprises 13 residues.

The V and J genes are TRBV3-1 (or the pseudogene TRBV3-2) and TRBJ1-4; TRBD1 aligns across 7 bases. The CDR3 spans 17 residues. The V and J ends lost 0 bases and 4 bases, in that order; junction bases with no gene match: 8. Per the germline V gene, CDR1 is LGHDT and CDR2 is YNNKEL (reference sequence). The CDR3 sequence is CASSQEPGGKDNEKLFF. CDR3 coding DNA: TGTGCCAGCAGCCAAGAGCCAGGGGGGAAGGATAATGAAAAACTGTTTTTT.

J is TRBJ2-3 and V is TRBV2; D call uncertain. This CDR3 has 14 amino acids. Germline CDR1 reads SNHLY; CDR2 reads FYNNEI. Trimming shortened V by 5 bases and J by 2 bases, and 11 bases separated the two germline ends. CDR3 amino acids: CASSFELDTDTQYF. The CDR3 DNA is TGTGCCAGCAGTTTTGAGCTAGACACAGATACGCAGTATTTT.

V usage is TRBV15 and J usage is TRBJ2-2, with D hard to call. Looked up from germline, CDR1 is LNHNV and CDR2 is YYDKDF (reference sequence). This CDR3 comprises 15 residues. Deletions cut 4 bases from V and 2 bases from J, with 11 bases between. The DNA of the CDR3 is TGTGCCACCAGCATTAGGCAGGCCAACACCGGGGAGCTGTTTTTT. Translation gives CATSIRQANTGELFF.

The V gene is TRBV7-2, the J gene TRBJ2-5; 8 positions match TRBD2. The junction had 7 bases not matched to a gene; V was cut back by 2 bases and J by 2 bases. The germline CDR1 and CDR2 sequences are SGHTA and FQGNSA. The CDR3 length is 16 residues. CDR3 in amino acids: CASSLIGGRIQETQYF. The CDR3 DNA sequence: TGTGCCAGCAGCTTAATAGGCGGGAGGATTCAAGAGACCCAGTACTTC.

The V call is TRBV19, the J call TRBJ2-7; 10 bases match TRBD1. The V gene end was trimmed by 3 bases and the J gene end by 2 bases; junction bases not matched to a gene: 1. The CDR3 sequence is 14 residues long. The V gene's germline CDR1 is LNHDA and CDR2 SQIVND (reference sequence). This CDR3 is CASSIGTGAYEQYF. The CDR3 DNA reads TGTGCCAGTAGTATCGGGACAGGGGCCTACGAGCAGTACTTC.

The V call is TRBV18, the J call TRBJ1-2, with D possibly being TRBD1 (5 bases). Germline V gives CDR1 KGHSH, CDR2 LQKENI. Trimming cost V 4 bases and J 3 bases, with 12 bases left between them. The CDR3 is 14 amino acids. The CDR3 region has the DNA TGTGCCAGCTCACTAGACGCGACAGACTATGGCTACACCTTC. Its translation: CASSLDATDYGYTF.